This T cell receptor (beta chain) derives from a study of T cells expressing NK-cell markers (dated by TCRdb to 2020 to 2021). Background for the entire study: Under ten donors provided sorted CD3+CD56+NKG2C+, CD3+CD56+NKG2C- and CD3+CD56-NKG2C+ T-cell subsets, whose TCR beta-chain repertoires were profiled. Seven of the eight sequenced donors were HCMV-seropositive and one was HCMV-seronegative. The eight sequenced donors were randomly selected healthy volunteers, three men and five women. Illumina HiSeq 2000/2500, MiSeq or NextSeq was used to sequence libraries as 2 x 150 bp reads.

With respect to this clonotype: Its cognate antigen has yet to be identified.

To determine HCMV serostatus, a commercial ELISA kit was used to detect HCMV-specific IgG in serum. Peripheral blood mononuclear cells were isolated from blood by Ficoll density gradient centrifugation. Based on the germline V gene (reference sequence), the CDR1 and CDR2 sequences are DFQATT and SNEGSKA. Reading from cysteine to phenylalanine, the CDR3 counts 14 amino acids. The coding DNA is unavailable. Instrument on record: Illumina HiSeq 2000. The TCR beta cDNA libraries were made using 5'RACE template switching, a step that added both a universal primer site and unique molecular identifiers. Priming for cDNA synthesis came from the TCR beta constant segment, and two successive PCR amplification steps followed. The study's processing was this. MIGEC was used to demultiplex reads and group reads by UMI, and MiTCR was used to assemble and quantify clonotypes. To exclude erroneous sequences, only TCR cDNA sequences supported by at least two reads were retained. The tcR package was used for downstream repertoire analysis, and clonotypes were matched across fractions by CDR3 nucleotide sequence plus V segment. VDJmatch was used to annotate antigen specificity against VDJdb, with one amino acid substitution in CDR3 allowed. TCRdb reprocessed the reads, and each CDR3 protein sequence is entered once, without DNA. These V and J calls originate from TCRdb's pipeline instead of the authors' own analysis. The sample's table covers fewer than 200,000 distinct CDR3 sequences. Of the sample, under 20% is held by the ten largest clones.

What the study reported, not specific to this receptor: Whether the expanded NKG2C-expressing T cell clones were specific for HCMV antigens was left unclear. In five to seven donors, the dominant CD3+CD56+NKG2C+ clonotypes were found to rank among the top 10 CD8+ clonotypes and to make up about 1.0-7.0% of CD8+ T cells. Those dominant clonotypes were again the most abundant among CD3+CD56-NKG2C+ cells in a handful of donors, at about 28.3-60.1%.

Material: blood T cells: a sorted CD56 or NKG2C T cell subset, CD4+ or CD8+ T cells, or bulk PBMC T cells (not recorded which). The sequence links TRBV20-1 to TRBJ1-1; TCRdb's D gene call, TRBD1, goes unchecked for lack of DNA. This TCR was recovered from a woman between 18 and 69 years old in good health. For the CDR3, the sequence is CSARNRGGNTEAFF.